The 8 T cell receptor beta chains below come from one sample, sequenced in a study of CD8 T cells in ankylosing spondylitis. These receptors' antigens are unknown. MiXCR was run by TCRdb on the 5' RACE reads, yielding one entry per CDR3 protein. This sample has over 700,000 distinct CDR3 sequences, with 15% to 20% found just once. Study-wide points: Characteristic, it appeared, of ankylosing spondylitis blood was a TCR beta motif of fewer than 10 highly homologous variants.

The sample was blood, either unsorted or a sorted T cell fraction (not recorded which). The receptors were sampled from a male donor with ankylosing spondylitis.

In its sample, this clonotype was seen a few times. The chain couples TRBV5-1 to TRBJ2-3; 8 nucleotides match TRBD2. V trimming: 4 bases; J trimming: 0 bases; junction bases outside the gene matches: 4. The V gene's germline CDR1 is SGHRS and CDR2 YFSETQ. The CDR3 extends over 15 amino acids. The CDR3 here is CASSPLAASTDTQYF. The CDR3 DNA reads as TGCGCCAGCAGCCCACTAGCGGCTAGCACAGATACGCAGTATTTT.

This clonotype was counted between two and nine times. The chain has TRBV5-8 and TRBJ1-2; 7 positions match TRBD1. The CDR3 covers 15 residues. Germline-derived CDR1 and CDR2 are SGHTS and YDEGEE. The trim removed 1 base at V and 0 bases at J, leaving 3 bases unmatched. CDR3 protein: CASSLRDRANYGYTF. The DNA for the CDR3 is TGTGCCAGCAGCTTGCGCGACAGGGCTAACTATGGCTACACCTTC.

This clonotype has only a few counts. The V and J genes are TRBV11-2 and TRBJ1-1; D possibly corresponds to TRBD1 (6 bases). The length of the CDR3 is 12 residues. V dropped 1 base and J dropped 9 bases, with 9 bases sitting between them. Germline-derived CDR1 and CDR2 are SGHAT and FQNNGV. The CDR3 here is CASSLGQVQAFF. In DNA form, the CDR3 reads TGTGCCAGCAGCTTAGGACAGGTCCAAGCTTTCTTT.

This clonotype was detected only a few times. The chain is built from TRBV5-6 and TRBJ2-2; tentative D call: TRBD1 (6 bases). V was clipped by 5 bases and J by 2 bases, with 13 bases between them. Per the germline V gene, CDR1 is SGHDT and CDR2 is YYEEEE. The CDR3 sequence is 15 residues long. CDR3 in amino acids: CASRQQGPNTGELFF. The CDR3 DNA reads as TGTGCCAGCAGACAACAGGGCCCAAACACCGGGGAGCTGTTTTTT.

This clonotype has more than one count but fewer than ten. The chain joins TRBV4-1 to TRBJ2-7; TRBD1 matches at 8 bases. V trimming: 1 base; J trimming: 0 bases; junction bases outside the gene matches: 11. The CDR3 loop spans 18 amino acids. Germline V gives CDR1 MGHRA, CDR2 YSYEKL. The CDR3 spells CASSQVPSAGGFSYEQYF. The CDR3 bases are TGCGCCAGCAGCCAAGTTCCTTCGGCAGGGGGCTTCTCCTACGAGCAGTACTTC.

The CDR3 is CSVRGGPYEQYF. CDR3 nucleotides: TGCAGCGTTCGTGGAGGCCCTTACGAGCAGTACTTC. The chain recombines TRBV29-1 with TRBJ2-7; a weak D match, TRBD2 (5 bases). The CDR3 has 12 residues. The V end was cut by 5 bases, the J end by 4 bases, with 12 bases between. Germline CDR1 reads SQVTM; CDR2 reads ANQGSEA.

V gene TRBV12-3 or TRBV12-4 combines with J gene TRBJ2-3, with 7 positions matching TRBD2. The CDR3 totals 15 residues. J gave up 3 bases and V 3 bases, and 6 bases lay outside the gene matches. CDR3 loop: CASSLRGLGTDTQYF. DNA for the CDR3: TGTGCCAGCAGTTTGAGAGGACTAGGAACAGATACGCAGTATTTT.

A few counts support this clonotype. The chain has TRBV5-6 and TRBJ1-1, with no clear D. The V and J ends lost 0 bases and 11 bases respectively, with 11 bases between them. The CDR3 extends over 12 amino acids. Germline V gives CDR1 SGHDT, CDR2 YYEEEE. CDR3 protein: CASSLDSGNAFF. CDR3 sequence (DNA): TGTGCCAGCAGCTTGGACTCCGGTAATGCTTTCTTT.